A selection of T cell receptor beta chains follows, all from one sample in a study of blood T cells in healthy people across ages. Using its own MiXCR run on the 5' RACE reads, TCRdb lists one record per CDR3 protein. Counted here are fewer than 800,000 distinct CDR3 sequences, 25% occurring once; the ten biggest clones make up more than 7.5%. The same specimen was also included in a second study, on T cells of mothers and their children.

Sequenced sample: blood. The receptors come from a boy between 10 and 17 years old in good health. The CDR3 runs from the conserved cysteine through the conserved F or W. D genes are given only for firm matches. The size of a clone is reported for some rows only, either as once, few or many, or as a class for expanded clones.

J | D | size | V | CDR3 | DNA
TRBJ1-6 | NA | few | TRBV2 | CASQGSYNSPLHF | TGTGCCAGCCAGGGCTCCTATAATTCACCCCTCCACTTT
TRBJ2-1 | NA | NA | TRBV7-9 | CASSLGGPDNEQFF | TGTGCCAGCAGCTTGGGGGGGCCTGACAATGAGCAGTTCTTC
TRBJ2-5 | TRBD2 | few | TRBV20-1 | CSARLAGGRGETQYF | TGCAGTGCTAGACTAGCGGGGGGGCGGGGGGAGACCCAGTACTTC
TRBJ1-4 | NA | NA | TRBV6-1 | CASSLSPPGVIEKLFF | TGTGCCAGCAGTCTAAGTCCGCCAGGGGTCATTGAAAAACTGTTTTTT
TRBJ2-5 | TRBD2 | NA | TRBV12-3/TRBV12-4 | CASSPGLRPIF | TGTGCCAGCAGTCCGGGACTACGACCCATTTTC
TRBJ2-7 | TRBD2 | once | TRBV28 | CASSSPGTSGGSYEQYF | TGTGCCAGCAGTTCCCCCGGGACTAGCGGGGGTTCCTACGAGCAGTACTTC
TRBJ2-3 | NA | few | TRBV7-2 | CASSKQAGLTDTQYF | TGTGCCAGCAGCAAACAGGCGGGGCTCACAGATACGCAGTATTTT
TRBJ2-5 | TRBD1 | NA | TRBV24-1 | CATSAPGQPQETQYF | TGTGCCACCAGTGCTCCGGGACAGCCACAAGAGACCCAGTACTTC
TRBJ1-4 | NA | NA | TRBV10-3 | CAISGGQGANEKLFF | TGTGCCATCAGTGGAGGGCAGGGAGCTAATGAAAAACTGTTTTTT
TRBJ1-6 | TRBD1 | few | TRBV7-2 | CASREDRGSPLHF | TGTGCCAGCAGGGAAGACAGGGGTTCACCCCTCCACTTT
TRBJ2-7 | NA | NA | TRBV6-5 | CASRPRGLYEQYF | TGTGCCAGCAGACCAAGGGGACTTTACGAGCAGTACTTC
TRBJ2-1 | NA | few | TRBV5-6 | CASSFTPTVTYNEQFF | TGTGCCAGCAGCTTTACTCCGACAGTTACCTACAATGAGCAGTTCTTC
TRBJ2-5 | NA | few | TRBV15 | CATSRDQWQTQYF | TGCGCCACCAGCAGAGACCAATGGCAGACCCAGTACTTC
TRBJ2-2 | TRBD1 | few | TRBV6-1 | CASSEALRGQGSLGELFF | TGTGCCAGCAGTGAAGCGCTTCGCGGACAGGGAAGTCTCGGGGAGCTGTTTTTT
TRBJ2-5 | NA | few | TRBV6-1 | CATVRGRALGETQYF | TGTGCCACCGTAAGGGGTCGGGCTTTAGGGGAGACCCAGTACTTC
TRBJ1-6 | NA | few | TRBV11-3 | CASSSSETPLHF | TGTGCCAGCAGCTCGTCCGAGACACCCCTCCACTTT
TRBJ2-5 | NA | few | TRBV7-6 | CASSLATLARETQYF | TGTGCCAGCAGCTTAGCGACGCTAGCGAGGGAGACCCAGTACTTC
TRBJ2-7 | NA | NA | TRBV5-1 | CASSNDGTSYEQYF | TGCGCCAGCAGCAATGACGGGACCTCCTACGAGCAGTACTTC
TRBJ2-7 | TRBD2 | NA | TRBV9 | CASSLTSGFYEQYF | TGTGCCAGCAGCTTGACTAGCGGGTTCTACGAGCAGTACTTC
TRBJ2-7 | NA | NA | TRBV28 | CASSSNRVRPYEQYF | TGTGCCAGCAGCTCCAACAGGGTTCGACCCTACGAGCAGTACTTC
TRBJ2-1 | NA | few | TRBV6-5 | CASSYSFWVGSNNEQFF | TGTGCCAGCAGTTACTCTTTTTGGGTAGGGTCGAACAATGAGCAGTTCTTC
TRBJ2-1 | NA | few | TRBV15 | CATRIRPYNEQFF | TGTGCCACCAGAATTCGTCCCTACAATGAGCAGTTCTTC
TRBJ2-1 | TRBD1 | NA | TRBV7-9 | CASSMGQEQFF | TGTGCCAGCAGCATGGGACAGGAGCAGTTCTTC